One and the same sample provided the 26 T cell receptor beta chains below, sequenced in a study of T cell responses to AZD1222 COVID-19 vaccine. Assay used: immunoSEQ multiplex PCR; TCRdb lists only in-frame clones, some missing. The sample records about 96,000 clones, about 90% being singletons. Source: peripheral blood, taken on day 0 of AZD1222 vaccination. These TCRs come from an adult in good health.

The chain recombines TRBV7-9 with TRBJ1-2; D might be TRBD1 (6 bases). Germline CDR1 is SEHNR and CDR2 is FQNEAQ (reference sequence). CDR3 length: 13 residues. V was cut by 5 bases and J by 1 base, with 8 bases left in between. For the CDR3, the DNA is TGTGCCAGCAGCCAAGGGGGTAACTATGGCTACACCTTC. Translating gives CASSQGGNYGYTF.

This sequence joins TRBV6-5 and TRBJ2-7, with 9 bases lining up with TRBD2. The junction had 3 bases not matched to a gene; V was cut back by 3 bases and J by 0 bases. The germline CDR1 and CDR2 sequences are MNHEY and SVGAGI. The CDR3 covers 15 residues. The CDR3 coding sequence is TGTGCCAGCAGTTATAGACTAGCGGACTCCTACGAGCAGTACTTC. It encodes CASSYRLADSYEQYF.

This rearrangement joins TRBV18 to TRBJ1-5; D remains unclear. In germline, CDR1 is KGHSH, CDR2 LQKENI. The CDR3 runs to 16 residues. V lost 0 bases to trimming and J lost 2 bases, with 11 bases between them. The CDR3 reads CASSPPNGFGNQPQHF. CDR3 bases: TGTGCCAGCTCACCACCGAACGGGTTTGGCAATCAGCCCCAGCATTTT. Full variable domain (outside the CDR3, taken from reference TRBV18 and TRBJ1-5): NAGVMQNPRHLVRRRGQEARLRCSPMKGHSHVYWYRQLPEEGLKFMVYLQKENIIDESGMPKERFSAEFPKEGPSILRIQQVVRGDSAAYFCASSPPNGFGNQPQHFGDGTRLSIL.

The genes are TRBV30 and TRBJ1-6; TRBD1 is a possible D gene (5 bases). CDR1 and CDR2 from the germline V gene are GTSNPN and SVGIG (reference sequence). The CDR3 is made up of 15 amino acids. Trimming took 2 bases from V and 10 from J, leaving 18 bases between them. CDR3 DNA: TGTGCCTGGAGTCAACGCTCCCAGGGCGAGTCACCCCTCCACTTT. This codes for CAWSQRSQGESPLHF.

This rearrangement joins TRBV6-1 to TRBJ1-4; D is unresolved. The V gene's germline CDR1 is MNHNS and CDR2 SASEGT. Trimming left V 2 bases short and J 7 bases short, with 5 bases between. CDR3 length equals 12 residues. DNA for the CDR3: TGTGCCAGCAGTGAAATTGGTGAAAAACTGTTTTTT. It encodes CASSEIGEKLFF.

The rearrangement links TRBV9 to TRBJ1-1, with a weak D call TRBD1 (6 bases). The CDR3 extends over 14 amino acids. Germline CDR1 and CDR2: SGDLS and YYNGEE. Trimming took 0 bases from V and 6 from J, leaving 12 bases between them. Here the CDR3 reads CASSVVVGAAEAFF. In DNA, the CDR3 is TGTGCCAGCAGCGTAGTGGTGGGGGCCGCTGAAGCTTTCTTT.

The V and J genes are TRBV5-1 and TRBJ1-4; 7 nucleotides match TRBD1. The germline V gene encodes CDR1 SGHRS and CDR2 YFSETQ. The V segment lost 3 bases and the J segment 3 bases; nucleotides outside the gene matches: 5. The CDR3 runs 15 residues. The CDR3 loop reads CASSWEGQSNEKLFF. As DNA, the CDR3 is TGCGCCAGCAGCTGGGAGGGACAGTCTAATGAAAAACTGTTTTTT.

V is TRBV6-2 or TRBV6-3 and J is TRBJ1-1; D is uncertain. Trimming removed 2 bases at V and 1 base at J, with 5 bases between. Per germline, CDR1 MNHEY and CDR2 SVGEGT. The CDR3 contains 13 residues. CDR3 loop: CASSYGWNTEAFF. CDR3 coding DNA: TGTGCCAGCAGTTACGGTTGGAACACTGAAGCTTTCTTT.

This chain uses TRBV7-3 with TRBJ2-1, with 11 positions matching TRBD2. The length of the CDR3 is 17 residues. Unmatched junction bases numbered 7, after V lost 5 bases and J lost 1 base. Germline V gene data show CDR1 as SGHTA and CDR2 as FQGTGA. The CDR3 spells CASSQRGLADSYNEQFF. The CDR3 DNA follows: TGTGCCAGCAGCCAGAGGGGACTAGCGGATTCCTACAATGAGCAGTTCTTC.

The chain recombines TRBV7-9 with TRBJ2-2; TRBD2 matches 7 bases. Trimming took 2 bases from V and 1 from J; bases not matched to a gene: 1. Germline V gene sequence: CDR1 SEHNR, CDR2 FQNEAQ (reference sequence). The CDR3 runs 15 residues. The CDR3 DNA reads as TGTGCCAGCAGCTTACTAGCGGTGAACACCGGGGAGCTGTTTTTT. Translating it yields CASSLLAVNTGELFF.

The chain links TRBV6-5 to TRBJ1-4; 7 positions match TRBD1. The CDR3 consists of 15 residues. Germline trimming cut 6 bases from V and 2 bases from J; bases unmatched to any gene: 6. Germline CDR1 is MNHEY and CDR2 is SVGAGI. CDR3 sequence: CASRSGTETNEKLFF. The CDR3 DNA reads TGTGCCAGCAGATCCGGGACAGAGACTAATGAAAAACTGTTTTTT.

This clone was seen more than once but under ten times. The chain employs TRBV3-1 (or the pseudogene TRBV3-2) and TRBJ2-5; D remains ambiguous. V gave up 0 bases and J gave up 2 bases, with 4 bases separating them. This CDR3 spans 13 amino acids. The germline V gene encodes CDR1 LGHDT and CDR2 YNNKEL (reference sequence). CDR3 DNA sequence: TGTGCCAGCAGCCAAGATGCTCAAGAGACCCAGTACTTC. It codes for CASSQDAQETQYF.

This clone was detected only a few times. The chain recombines TRBV7-3 with TRBJ1-4, with D possibly TRBD1 on 5 matching bases. Trimming stripped 1 base from V and 5 bases from J, with 14 bases between. The V gene's germline CDR1 is SGHTA and CDR2 FQGTGA. This CDR3 has 16 amino acids. The CDR3 region has the DNA TGTGCCAGCAGCTTAAGCCCCCGGGACCAGAATGAAAAACTGTTTTTT. Residues: CASSLSPRDQNEKLFF.

This CDR3 is CASRWATGGGTEAFF. In DNA, the CDR3 is TGCGCCAGCAGATGGGCGACAGGTGGTGGCACTGAAGCTTTCTTT. V gene TRBV5-1 combines with J gene TRBJ1-1, with a possible D match to TRBD1 (6 bases). V was trimmed by 5 bases and J by 4 bases, leaving 18 bases between them. The CDR3 extends over 15 amino acids. From germline, CDR1 is SGHRS and CDR2 YFSETQ.

This clone was picked up one time. J is TRBJ1-2 and V is TRBV6-2 or TRBV6-3; D is perhaps TRBD1 (5 bases). Germline CDR1 MNHEY, CDR2 SVGEGT. The CDR3 is made up of 12 amino acids. V gave up 2 bases and J gave up 8 bases, with 9 bases separating them. CDR3 coding DNA: TGTGCCAGCAGTTACAGGGGTGGCGGCTACACCTTC. Protein: CASSYRGGGYTF.

This chain joins TRBV9 and TRBJ2-3; 7 nucleotides line up with TRBD1. V lost 3 bases and J lost 5; bases outside the gene matches: 0. This CDR3 contains 12 residues. The germline V gene encodes CDR1 SGDLS and CDR2 YYNGEE. In DNA, the CDR3 is TGTGCCAGCAGCGGGACAGGAGATACGCAGTATTTT. Protein sequence: CASSGTGDTQYF.

The chain couples TRBV6-6 to TRBJ2-3, with TRBD1 identical over 8 bases. The CDR3 is made up of 14 amino acids. The germline V gene has CDR1 MNHNY and CDR2 SVGAGI (reference sequence). V dropped 7 bases and J dropped 7; count of bases not matched to a gene: 10. The CDR3 loop reads CASTRTGLGNTQYF. The CDR3 coding sequence is TGTGCCAGCACCCGGACAGGGTTAGGTAATACGCAGTATTTT.

V is TRBV28 and J is TRBJ1-5; D unclear. Germline lookup yields CDR1 MDHEN and CDR2 SYDVKM. This CDR3 is 16 amino acids long. Trimming took off 0 bases at V and 6 bases at J, with 15 bases between the two ends. CDR3 amino acids: CASSLWVGSGSQPQHF. In nucleotides, the CDR3 is TGTGCCAGCAGTTTATGGGTAGGGAGTGGAAGTCAGCCCCAGCATTTT.

V usage is TRBV5-1 and J usage is TRBJ2-7; D is unclear. CDR1 SGHRS and CDR2 YFSETQ come from the germline V gene. There are 13 residues in the CDR3. The germline V and J ends were trimmed by 0 bases and 3 bases, with 7 bases remaining between them. CDR3 amino acids: CASSLGLDYEQYF. CDR3 nucleotide sequence: TGCGCCAGCAGCTTGGGGCTGGACTACGAGCAGTACTTC.

The CDR3 reads CASSAAPGGTSGRDEQFF. The CDR3, as DNA: TGTGCCAGCAGCGCTGCCCCAGGGGGGACTAGCGGGAGGGATGAGCAGTTCTTC. This chain connects TRBV9 to TRBJ2-1; 16 bases agree with TRBD2. This CDR3 contains 18 residues. Germline CDR1 and CDR2: SGDLS and YYNGEE. With 3 bases clipped from V and 8 bases from J, the junction kept 11 bases outside the gene matches.

CDR3 in DNA: TGTGCCAGCAGCCGAGGACTAGCGACCTACGAGCAGTACTTC. Protein: CASSRGLATYEQYF. The chain has TRBV7-6 and TRBJ2-7, with TRBD2 matching 9 bases. Germline CDR1 SGHVS, CDR2 FNYEAQ. CDR3 length equals 14 residues. The V segment lost 5 bases and the J segment 2 bases; nucleotides outside the gene matches: 4.

The gene calls are TRBV27 and TRBJ2-7; D is undetermined. Per germline, CDR1 MNHEY and CDR2 SMNVEV (reference sequence). The CDR3 has 13 residues. Trimming removed 10 bases at V and 5 bases at J, with 18 bases between. For the CDR3, the DNA is TGTGCCATTCCTTGGCAGGCTCACGACGAGCAGTACTTC. Its protein product is CAIPWQAHDEQYF.

The chain combines TRBV7-3 with TRBJ2-3; TRBD1 matches at 7 bases. Germline CDR1 SGHTA, CDR2 FQGTGA. The CDR3 is 19 amino acids. Trimming at V came to 5 bases and at J to 1 base, leaving 18 bases not matched to a gene. For the CDR3, the DNA is TGTGCCAGCAGCGTTCCGGTGAGGGATGGACAGGCTCGCACAGATACGCAGTATTTT. It yields the protein CASSVPVRDGQARTDTQYF.

The CDR3 spells CSVSRETEQYF. The CDR3 nucleotides are TGCAGTGTTAGCAGGGAGACCGAGCAGTACTTC. The genes are TRBV20-1 and TRBJ2-7; D assignment may be TRBD1 or TRBD2 (5 bases each). The CDR3 extends over 11 amino acids. V was trimmed by 7 bases and J by 6 bases, leaving 13 bases between them. The germline V gene encodes CDR1 DFQATT and CDR2 SNEGSKA (reference sequence).

This clone was detected only once. The chain joins TRBV9 to TRBJ1-1; D might be TRBD1 (6 bases). V lost 4 bases and J 2 bases, leaving 15 bases between the germline ends. CDR1 and CDR2 from the germline V gene are SGDLS and YYNGEE. The CDR3 is 15 residues long. Here the CDR3 reads CASSQKGGTNTEAFF. The CDR3 DNA reads TGTGCCAGCAGCCAAAAGGGGGGCACAAACACTGAAGCTTTCTTT.

The gene calls are TRBV3-1 (or the pseudogene TRBV3-2) and TRBJ2-7; 8 bases align to TRBD2. CDR3 length: 14 amino acids. The ends lost 4 bases at V and 2 bases at J; junction bases unmatched: 4. Germline V gene data show CDR1 as LGHDT and CDR2 as YNNKEL (reference sequence). CDR3 loop: CASSLSGTPYEQYF. Here the CDR3 DNA reads TGTGCCAGCAGCCTTAGCGGGACTCCCTACGAGCAGTACTTC.